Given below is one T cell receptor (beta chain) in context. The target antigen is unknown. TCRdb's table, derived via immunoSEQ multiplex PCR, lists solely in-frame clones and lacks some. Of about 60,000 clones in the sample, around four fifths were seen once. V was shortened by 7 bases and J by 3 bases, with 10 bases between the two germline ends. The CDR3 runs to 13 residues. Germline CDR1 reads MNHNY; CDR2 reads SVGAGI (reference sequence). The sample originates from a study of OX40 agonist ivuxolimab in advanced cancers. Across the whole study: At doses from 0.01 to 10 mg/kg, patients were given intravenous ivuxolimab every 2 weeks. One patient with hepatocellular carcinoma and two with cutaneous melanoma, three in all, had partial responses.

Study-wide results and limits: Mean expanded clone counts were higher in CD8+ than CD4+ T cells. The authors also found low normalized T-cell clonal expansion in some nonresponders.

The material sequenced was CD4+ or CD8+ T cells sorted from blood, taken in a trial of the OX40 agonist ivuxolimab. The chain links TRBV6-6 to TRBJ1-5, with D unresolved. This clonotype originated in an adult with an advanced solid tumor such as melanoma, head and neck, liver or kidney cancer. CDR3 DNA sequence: TGTGCCAGCACCCCTAGAGACAATCAGCCCCAGCATTTT. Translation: CASTPRDNQPQHF.